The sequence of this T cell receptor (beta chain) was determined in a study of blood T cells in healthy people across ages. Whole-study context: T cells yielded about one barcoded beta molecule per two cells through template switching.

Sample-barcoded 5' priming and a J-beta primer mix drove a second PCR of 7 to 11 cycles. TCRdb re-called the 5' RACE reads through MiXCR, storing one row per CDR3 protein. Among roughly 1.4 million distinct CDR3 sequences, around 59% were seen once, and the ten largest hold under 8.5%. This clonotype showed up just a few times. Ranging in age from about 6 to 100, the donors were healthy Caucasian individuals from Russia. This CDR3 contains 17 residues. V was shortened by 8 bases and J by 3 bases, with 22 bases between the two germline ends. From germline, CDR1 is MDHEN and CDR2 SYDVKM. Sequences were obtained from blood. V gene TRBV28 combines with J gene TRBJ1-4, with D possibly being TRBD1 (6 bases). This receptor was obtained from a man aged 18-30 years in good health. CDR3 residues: CASYPNGRPGANEKLFF. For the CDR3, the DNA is TGTGCCAGCTACCCCAATGGAAGGCCAGGGGCTAATGAAAAACTGTTTTTT.